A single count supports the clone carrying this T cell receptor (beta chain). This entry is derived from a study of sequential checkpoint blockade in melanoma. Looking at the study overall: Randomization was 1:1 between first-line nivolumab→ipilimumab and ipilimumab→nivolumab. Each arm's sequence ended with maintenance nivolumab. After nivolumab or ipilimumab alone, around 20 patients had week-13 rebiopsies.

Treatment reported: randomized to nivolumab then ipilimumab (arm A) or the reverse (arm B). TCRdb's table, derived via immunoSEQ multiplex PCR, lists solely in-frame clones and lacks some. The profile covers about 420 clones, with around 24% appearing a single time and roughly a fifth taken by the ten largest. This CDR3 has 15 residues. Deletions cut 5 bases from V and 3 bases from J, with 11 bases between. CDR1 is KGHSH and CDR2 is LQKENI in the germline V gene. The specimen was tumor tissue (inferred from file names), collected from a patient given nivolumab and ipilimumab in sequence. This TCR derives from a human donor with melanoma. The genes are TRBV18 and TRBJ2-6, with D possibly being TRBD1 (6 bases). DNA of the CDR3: TGTGCCAGCTCAACACAGGACAGTGGGGCCAACGTCCTGACTTTC. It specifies CASSTQDSGANVLTF.